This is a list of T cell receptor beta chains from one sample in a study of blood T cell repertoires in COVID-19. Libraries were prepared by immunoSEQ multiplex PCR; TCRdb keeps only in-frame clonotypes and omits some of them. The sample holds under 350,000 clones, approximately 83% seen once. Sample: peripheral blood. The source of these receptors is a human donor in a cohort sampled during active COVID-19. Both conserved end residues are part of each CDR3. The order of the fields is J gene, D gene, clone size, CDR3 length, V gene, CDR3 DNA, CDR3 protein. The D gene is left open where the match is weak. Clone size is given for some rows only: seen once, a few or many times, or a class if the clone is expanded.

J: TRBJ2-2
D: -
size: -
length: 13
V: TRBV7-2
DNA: TGTGCCAGCAGCTTCGGGGTCACCGGGGAGCTGTTTTTT
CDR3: CASSFGVTGELFF

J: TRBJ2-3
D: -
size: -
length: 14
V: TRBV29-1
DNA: TGCAGCGTTGAAGGGAGGGGTAGGTCAGATACGCAGTATTTT
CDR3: CSVEGRGRSDTQYF

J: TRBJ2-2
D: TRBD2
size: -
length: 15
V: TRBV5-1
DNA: TGCGCCAGCAGCTTGCGCGGGAGGTACACCGGGGAGCTGTTTTTT
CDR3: CASSLRGRYTGELFF

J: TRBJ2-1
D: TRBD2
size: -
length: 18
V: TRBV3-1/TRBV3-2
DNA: TGTGCCAGCAGCCAAGATGCCCCCTGGCGGGAGTCAGTCGATGAGCAGTTCTTC
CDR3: CASSQDAPWRESVDEQFF

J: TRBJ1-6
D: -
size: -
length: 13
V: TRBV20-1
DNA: TGCAGTGCTAGTACAGGGACGGGCTCACCCCTCCACTTT
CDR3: CSASTGTGSPLHF

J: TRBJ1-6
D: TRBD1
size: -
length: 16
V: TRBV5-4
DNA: TGTGCCAGCAGCACCAAATCCGGGACAGGGGGAACACCCCTCCACTTT
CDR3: CASSTKSGTGGTPLHF

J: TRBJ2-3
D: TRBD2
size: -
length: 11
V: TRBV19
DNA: TGTGCCACCTCCGGGGGGAACACGCAGTATTTT
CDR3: CATSGGNTQYF

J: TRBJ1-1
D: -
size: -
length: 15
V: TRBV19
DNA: TGTGCCAGTAGAAACCAGGGATCTGGGAACACTGAAGCTTTCTTT
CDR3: CASRNQGSGNTEAFF

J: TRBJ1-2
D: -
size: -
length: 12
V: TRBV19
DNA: TGTGCCAGTAGTCCACAGGGTCGTGGCTACACCTTC
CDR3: CASSPQGRGYTF

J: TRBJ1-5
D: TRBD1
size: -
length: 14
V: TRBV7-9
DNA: TGTGCCAGCAGCACAGGGGGGGAATTTCAGCCCCAGCATTTT
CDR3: CASSTGGEFQPQHF

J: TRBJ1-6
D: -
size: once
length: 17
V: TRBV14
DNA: TGTGCCAGCAGCCAAGCGCGTTCGATGACTGGTTCGATACCCCTCCACTTT
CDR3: CASSQARSMTGSIPLHF

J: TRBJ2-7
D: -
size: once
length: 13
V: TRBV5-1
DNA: TGCGCCAGCAGCCCTGAGCCCCGCTACGAGCAGTACTTC
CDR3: CASSPEPRYEQYF

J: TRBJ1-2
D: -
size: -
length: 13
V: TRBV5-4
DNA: TGTGCCAGCAGCAGAGGACAGAAGTATGGCTACACCTTC
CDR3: CASSRGQKYGYTF

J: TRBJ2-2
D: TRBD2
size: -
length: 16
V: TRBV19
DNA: TGTGCCAGTAGATCTAGCCCGACTAGCGTTGCCGGGGAGCTGTTTTTT
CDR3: CASRSSPTSVAGELFF

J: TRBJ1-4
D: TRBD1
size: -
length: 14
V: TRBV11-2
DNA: TGTGCCTCGCACCGGGGCCAGGGGGCGGAAAAACTGTTTTTT
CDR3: CASHRGQGAEKLFF

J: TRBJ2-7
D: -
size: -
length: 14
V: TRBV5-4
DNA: TGTGCCAGCAGCCCAACCCCGGGGGGCCACGAGCAGTACTTC
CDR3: CASSPTPGGHEQYF

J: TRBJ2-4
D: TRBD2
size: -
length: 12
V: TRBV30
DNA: TGTGCCTGGAGTGATTCTAGCGGGACTCAGTACTTC
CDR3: CAWSDSSGTQYF

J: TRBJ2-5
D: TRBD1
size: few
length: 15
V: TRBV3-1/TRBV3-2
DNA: TGTGCCAGCAGCCAAAAGATGGACAGGGCAGAGACCCAGTACTTC
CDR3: CASSQKMDRAETQYF

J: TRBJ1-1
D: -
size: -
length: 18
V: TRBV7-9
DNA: TGTGCCAGCAGCTTAAAGGGGACGGCGGGATCCAGGAACACTGAAGCTTTCTTT
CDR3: CASSLKGTAGSRNTEAFF

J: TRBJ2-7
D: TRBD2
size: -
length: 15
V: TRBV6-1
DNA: TGTGCCAGCAGTGAAAGGTCGGGAGGGCCTTACGAGCAGTACTTC
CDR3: CASSERSGGPYEQYF

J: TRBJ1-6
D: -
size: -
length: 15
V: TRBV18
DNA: TGTGCCAGCTCACCATCAGGGATCGGAAATTCACCCCTCCACTTT
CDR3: CASSPSGIGNSPLHF

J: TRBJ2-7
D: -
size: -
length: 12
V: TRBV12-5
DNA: TGTGCTAGTGGTAGACTTTACTACGAGCAGTACTTC
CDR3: CASGRLYYEQYF

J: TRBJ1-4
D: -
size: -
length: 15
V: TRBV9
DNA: TGTGCCAGCAGCGTAGAGGGGAGGTTGGTGGAAAAACTGTTTTTT
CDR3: CASSVEGRLVEKLFF

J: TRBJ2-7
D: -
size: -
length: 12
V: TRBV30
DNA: TGTGCCTGGACCCGGAGCGGGTACGAGCAGTACTTC
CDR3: CAWTRSGYEQYF

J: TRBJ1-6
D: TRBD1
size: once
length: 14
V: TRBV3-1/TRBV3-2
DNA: TGTGCCAGCAGCCGGGACAGGTCTAATTCACCCCTCCACTTT
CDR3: CASSRDRSNSPLHF

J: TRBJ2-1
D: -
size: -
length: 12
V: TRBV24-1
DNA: TGTGCCACCAGTGATTTCAGAGGTGAGCAGTTCTTC
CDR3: CATSDFRGEQFF

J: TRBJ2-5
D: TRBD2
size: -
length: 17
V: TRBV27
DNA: TGTGCCAGCAGTTTTAGTTACCCAAGCGGGAGTGTAGAGACCCAGTACTTC
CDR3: CASSFSYPSGSVETQYF

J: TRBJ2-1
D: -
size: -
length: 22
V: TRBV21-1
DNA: TGTGCCAGCAGCAAAGGGTTCGAGGGCGGTCTCAAGGTGGAGGCTCCCTACAATGAGCAGTTCTTC
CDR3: CASSKGFEGGLKVEAPYNEQFF

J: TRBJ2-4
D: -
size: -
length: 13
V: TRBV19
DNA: TGTGCCAGTAGTATGGCAGATACAAACATTCAGTACTTC
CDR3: CASSMADTNIQYF

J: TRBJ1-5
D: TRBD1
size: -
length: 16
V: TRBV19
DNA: TGTGCCAGTAGTCTCGGACAGGGAACGATCAATCAGCCCCAGCATTTT
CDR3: CASSLGQGTINQPQHF

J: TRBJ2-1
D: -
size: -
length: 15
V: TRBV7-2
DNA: TGTGCCAGCAGCTTAGGAATTACTATTTACAATGAGCAGTTCTTC
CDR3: CASSLGITIYNEQFF

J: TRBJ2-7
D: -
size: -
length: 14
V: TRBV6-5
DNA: TGTGCCAGCAGGCAGGACGGAGGCCTATACGAGCAGTACTTC
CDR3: CASRQDGGLYEQYF

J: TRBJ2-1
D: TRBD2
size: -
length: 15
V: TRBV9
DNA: TGTGCCAGCAGCGTAGAAGCTAGCGGGATTGGTGAGCAGTTCTTC
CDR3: CASSVEASGIGEQFF

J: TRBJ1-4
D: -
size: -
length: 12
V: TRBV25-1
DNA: TGTGCCAGCACCGGGGGGTATGAAAAACTGTTTTTT
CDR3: CASTGGYEKLFF

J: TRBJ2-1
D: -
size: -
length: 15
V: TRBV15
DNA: TGTGCCACCAGCAGAGCCGGGCAGGGCTACAATGAGCAGTTCTTC
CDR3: CATSRAGQGYNEQFF

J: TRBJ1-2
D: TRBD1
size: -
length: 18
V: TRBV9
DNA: TGTGCCAGCAGCGTGGGGAATCGGACAGGGGGCGCAGTATATGGCTACACCTTC
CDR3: CASSVGNRTGGAVYGYTF

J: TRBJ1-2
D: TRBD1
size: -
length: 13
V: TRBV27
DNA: TGTGCCAGCCGAGGGGGCGGTAGCTATGGCTACACCTTC
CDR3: CASRGGGSYGYTF

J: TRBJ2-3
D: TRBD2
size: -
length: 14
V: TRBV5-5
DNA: TGTGCCAGCAGTGGGGGACTAGCTACAGATACGCAGTATTTT
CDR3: CASSGGLATDTQYF

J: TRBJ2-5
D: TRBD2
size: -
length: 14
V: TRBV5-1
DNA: TGCGCCAGCAGCGAAAGCGGGAGTTATGAGACCCAGTACTTC
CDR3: CASSESGSYETQYF

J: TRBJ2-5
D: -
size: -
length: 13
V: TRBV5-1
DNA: TGCGCCAGCAGCTTCTCCGGAGAAGAGACCCAGTACTTC
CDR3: CASSFSGEETQYF

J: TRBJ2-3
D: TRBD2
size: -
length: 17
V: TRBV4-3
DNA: TGCGCCAGCAGCCAAGATTATCTAGCGGGAGGGCTAGATACGCAGTATTTT
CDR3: CASSQDYLAGGLDTQYF

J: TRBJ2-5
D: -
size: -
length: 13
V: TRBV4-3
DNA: TGCGCCAGCAGCCAGGTGACCAGGGAGACCCAGTACTTC
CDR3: CASSQVTRETQYF

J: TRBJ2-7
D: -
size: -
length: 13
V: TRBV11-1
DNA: TGTGCCAGCAGGTCGGGACTCTCCTACGAGCAGTACTTC
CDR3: CASRSGLSYEQYF

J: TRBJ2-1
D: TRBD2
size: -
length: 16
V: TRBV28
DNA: TGTGCCAGCAGTTCGATCACCGGGACTAGCGACAATGAGCAGTTCTTC
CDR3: CASSSITGTSDNEQFF